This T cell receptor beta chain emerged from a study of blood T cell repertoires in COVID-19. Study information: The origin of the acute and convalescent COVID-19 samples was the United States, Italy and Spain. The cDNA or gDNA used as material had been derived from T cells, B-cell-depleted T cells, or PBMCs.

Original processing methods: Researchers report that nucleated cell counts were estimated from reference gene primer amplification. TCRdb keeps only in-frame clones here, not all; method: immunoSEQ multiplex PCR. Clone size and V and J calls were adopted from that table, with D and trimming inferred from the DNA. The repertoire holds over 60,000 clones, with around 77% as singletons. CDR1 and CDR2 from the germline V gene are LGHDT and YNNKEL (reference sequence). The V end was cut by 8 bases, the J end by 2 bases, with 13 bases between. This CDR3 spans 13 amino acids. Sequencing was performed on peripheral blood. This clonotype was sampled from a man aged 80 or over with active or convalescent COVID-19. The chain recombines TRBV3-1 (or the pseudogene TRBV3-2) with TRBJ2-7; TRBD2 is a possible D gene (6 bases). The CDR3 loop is CASGGDFTYEQYF. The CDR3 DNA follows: TGTGCCAGCGGAGGGGACTTCACCTACGAGCAGTACTTC.